This entry describes one TCR beta chain. From germline, CDR1 is LGHNA and CDR2 YNFKEQ. The CDR3 is 18 residues long. J lost 0 bases, V lost 4 bases, and 5 bases had no gene match. The data were taken from a study of blood T cell repertoires in COVID-19. TCRdb's copy holds only in-frame clones and misses some; the assay was immunoSEQ multiplex PCR. The table lists 75,000 to 90,000 clones, 85% of them singletons, with 15% to 20% in the top ten. This sequence was found in an elderly man with active or convalescent COVID-19. This chain uses TRBV4-2 with TRBJ2-2; 13 bases fit TRBD2. The sample comprised peripheral blood. DNA for the CDR3: TGTGCCAGCAGCCGAGGGACTAGCGGGGACGCGAACACCGGGGAGCTGTTTTTT. This translates into CASSRGTSGDANTGELFF.